Below, one T cell receptor (beta chain) is given with its context. A Seattle source enrolled patients during active infection and followed them longitudinally. This record belongs to a study of blood T cell repertoires in COVID-19. Study details: T cells, B-cell-depleted T cells, or PBMCs supplied cDNA or gDNA.

Germline-derived CDR1 and CDR2 are MNHEY and SVGAGI. This CDR3 is 15 amino acids long. V lost 6 bases and J 4 bases, leaving 18 bases between the germline ends. Repertoires were generated with immunoSEQ multiplex PCR, while TCRdb's copy carries only in-frame clones and drops some. The table lists approximately 200,000 clones, around 80% of them singletons. The sample was peripheral blood. The chain uses TRBV6-5 and TRBJ1-2; D remains unclear. The receptor's source is a woman of 80 years or more with COVID-19, enrolled during active disease. Here the CDR3 DNA reads TGTGCCAGCAGGCCTTTCGGGATGGAGGGCTATGGCTACACCTTC. Translating gives CASRPFGMEGYGYTF.